This record looks at one T cell receptor (beta chain) sequence and its context. The Seattle patients joined while their infection was active and were tracked longitudinally afterward. With V trimmed by 3 bases and J by 7 bases, 8 bases remained unmatched. This CDR3 is 15 amino acids long. From germline, CDR1 is MNHEY and CDR2 SMNVEV (reference sequence). As processed by the authors: From reference gene primer amplification, estimates of nucleated cell counts were derived. Some clones are missing from TCRdb's copy, which holds only in-frame ones; the method was immunoSEQ multiplex PCR. V and J calls and clone size are given by that table; D and trimming were obtained from the DNA. The repertoire holds some 180,000 clones, with around 87% as singletons. These data originate in a study of blood T cell repertoires in COVID-19. About the research overall: The study drew acute and convalescent COVID-19 samples from the United States, Italy and Spain. Sample material is recorded as cDNA or gDNA derived from T cells, B-cell-depleted T cells, or PBMCs.

The chain joins TRBV27 to TRBJ2-3, with 9 bases aligning to TRBD2. The receptor was isolated from a woman older than 75 with COVID-19, enrolled during active disease. Sequenced: peripheral blood. The CDR3 reads CASSFWSSGIYTQYF. CDR3 nucleotide sequence: TGTGCCAGCAGTTTTTGGTCTAGCGGGATTTATACGCAGTATTTT.